The 15 T cell receptor beta chains below come from one sample, sequenced in a study of T cell responses to AZD1222 COVID-19 vaccine. TCRdb's copy holds only in-frame clones and misses some; the assay was immunoSEQ multiplex PCR. Found here are roughly 45,000 clones, about 83% of them singletons; the top ten hold roughly 6.6%. Here the sequenced sample was peripheral blood, taken on day 0 of AZD1222 vaccination. These receptors came from an adult in good health.

This chain links TRBV30 with TRBJ1-1; no definite D call. V lost 0 bases and J 1 base, leaving 6 bases between the germline ends. The germline gives CDR1 GTSNPN, CDR2 SVGIG (reference sequence). The CDR3 loop spans 13 amino acids. The CDR3 spells CAWSVLENTEAFF. The CDR3 DNA reads TGTGCCTGGAGTGTACTTGAGAACACTGAAGCTTTCTTT.

This clone was observed a handful of times. The chain links TRBV21-1 to TRBJ1-1; TRBD1, the D gene given by the table, was not confirmed from the DNA. TRBV21-1 is described as a pseudogene. CDR3 length: 15 amino acids. As DNA, the CDR3 is TGTGCCAGCAGCTATGGAGCAGGGTCGGACACTGAAGCTTTCTTT. Translating it yields CASSYGAGSDTEAFF.

The genes are TRBV6-5 and TRBJ1-1; D gene unclear. Germline loops: CDR1 MNHEY, CDR2 SVGAGI. The CDR3 contains 13 residues. V lost 6 bases, J lost 1 base, and 9 bases lay in between. CDR3 bases: TGTGCCAGCAGGGAGATTCAGAACACTGAAGCTTTCTTT. Protein: CASREIQNTEAFF.

This clone was seen just once. At one of its ends the junction is not consistent with the germline gene, which may arise from a read error. The chain employs TRBV2 and TRBJ2-5, with a weak D call TRBD1 (6 bases). This CDR3 is 15 amino acids long. Germline V gene data show CDR1 as SNHLY and CDR2 as FYNNEI. CDR3 bases: TGTGCCAGCAGTGAAGAAGGGGGTAGCCAAGGGACCCAGTACTTC. It encodes CASSEEGGSQGTQYF. The entire variable domain, with the rest obtained from reference TRBV2 and TRBJ2-5, is as follows: EPEVTQTPSHQVTQMGQEVILRCVPISNHLYFYWYRQILGQKVEFLVSFYNNEISEKSEIFDDQFSVERPDGSNFTLKIRSTKLEDSAMYFCASSEEGGSQGTQYFGPGTRLLVL.

The chain is built from TRBV11-2 and TRBJ2-3; 14 nucleotides match TRBD2. Losses at the gene ends were 3 bases for V and 2 bases for J; bases not matched to a gene: 4. This CDR3 has 17 amino acids. CDR1 and CDR2 from the germline V gene are SGHAT and FQNNGV. CDR3 region: CASSFGLAGGDTDTQYF. The CDR3 DNA reads as TGTGCCAGCAGCTTCGGACTAGCGGGGGGCGACACAGATACGCAGTATTTT. Full variable domain (outside the CDR3, taken from reference TRBV11-2 and TRBJ2-3): EAGVAQSPRYKIIEKRQSVAFWCNPISGHATLYWYQQILGQGPKLLIQFQNNGVVDDSQLPKDRFSAERLKGVDSTLKIQPAKLEDSAVYLCASSFGLAGGDTDTQYFGPGTRLTVL.

J is TRBJ1-5 and V is TRBV18, with 10 nucleotides matching TRBD1. This CDR3 contains 14 residues. Losses at the gene ends were 6 bases for V and 5 bases for J; bases not matched to a gene: 4. Germline assignment: CDR1 KGHSH and CDR2 LQKENI. This CDR3 is CASSRQGADQPQHF. CDR3 nucleotides: TGTGCCAGCTCGCGACAGGGGGCTGATCAGCCCCAGCATTTT.

This chain connects TRBV6-2 or TRBV6-3 to TRBJ2-7, with 8 bases that match TRBD1. V trimming: 2 bases; J trimming: 3 bases; junction bases outside the gene matches: 9. The CDR3 totals 16 residues. CDR1 and CDR2 from the germline V gene are MNHEY and SVGEGT. CDR3 loop: CASSYPTTGQGYEQYF. The CDR3 DNA reads as TGTGCCAGCAGTTACCCCACCACAGGACAGGGCTACGAGCAGTACTTC.

This clone was seen only once. This chain links TRBV10-3 with TRBJ2-1; 8 positions match TRBD2. This CDR3 spans 14 amino acids. V lost 3 bases, J lost 8 bases, and 6 bases stayed unmatched. Germline values: CDR1 ENHRY, CDR2 SYGVKD. The CDR3 loop is CAISEAAGAYEQFF. In DNA form, the CDR3 reads TGTGCCATCAGTGAAGCAGCGGGAGCCTATGAGCAGTTCTTC.

V and J are TRBV2 and TRBJ2-7; 9 bases map to TRBD2. The junction had 5 bases not matched to a gene; V was cut back by 8 bases and J by 0 bases. Germline CDR1 reads SNHLY; CDR2 reads FYNNEI. The CDR3 is 14 residues long. The CDR3 sequence: CASETSGFSYEQYF. CDR3 in DNA: TGTGCCAGCGAGACTAGCGGATTCTCCTACGAGCAGTACTTC. Looking up the rest from reference TRBV2 and TRBJ2-7 gives the full variable domain: EPEVTQTPSHQVTQMGQEVILRCVPISNHLYFYWYRQILGQKVEFLVSFYNNEISEKSEIFDDQFSVERPDGSNFTLKIRSTKLEDSAMYFCASETSGFSYEQYFGPGTRLTVT.

V is TRBV5-4 and J is TRBJ1-1; TRBD1 aligns across 8 bases. J lost 4 bases, V lost 4 bases, and 6 bases had no gene match. The CDR3 extends over 14 amino acids. From germline, CDR1 is SGHNT and CDR2 YYREEE (reference sequence). CDR3 DNA sequence: TGTGCCAGCAGCGTGGACAGGGTCCTCACTGAAGCTTTCTTT. Translated, it gives CASSVDRVLTEAFF.

The chain carries TRBV28 and TRBJ2-1, with D unclear. The CDR3 sequence is 11 residues long. The V gene lost 3 bases and the J gene lost 7 bases, with 4 bases spanning the gap. Germline assignment: CDR1 MDHEN and CDR2 SYDVKM. This CDR3 reads CASSFANEQFF. CDR3 bases: TGTGCCAGCAGTTTCGCGAATGAGCAGTTCTTC.

The gene calls are TRBV12-3 or TRBV12-4 and TRBJ2-1, with D uncertain. V dropped 8 bases and J dropped 8 bases, with 10 bases sitting between them. This CDR3 has 11 amino acids. The chain's CDR3 is CASSEFYEQFF. The CDR3 DNA follows: TGTGCCAGCTCAGAGTTCTATGAGCAGTTCTTC.

The chain carries TRBV28 and TRBJ2-2; D not resolved. There are 13 residues in the CDR3. V lost 6 bases and J lost 1, with 6 bases in between. The germline V gene encodes CDR1 MDHEN and CDR2 SYDVKM. The CDR3 nucleotides read TGTGCCAGCAGGGCCATGAACACCGGGGAGCTGTTTTTT. Translating it yields CASRAMNTGELFF.

J is TRBJ2-1 and V is TRBV2; D possibly uses TRBD1 or TRBD2 (5 bases each). CDR3 size: 15 residues. Trimming removed 2 bases at V and 5 bases at J, with 13 bases between. Germline CDR1 reads SNHLY; CDR2 reads FYNNEI. In DNA, the CDR3 is TGTGCCAGCAGTGAATGGCTGGGGGTAAACAATGAGCAGTTCTTC. As protein: CASSEWLGVNNEQFF.

This rearrangement joins TRBV30 to TRBJ2-7, with D perhaps matching TRBD2 (5 bases). Germline V CDR1 and CDR2: GTSNPN, SVGIG (reference sequence). With 0 bases removed from V and 3 bases from J, the gap between germline ends came to 12 bases. CDR3 length: 14 amino acids. The CDR3 DNA follows: TGTGCCTGGAGTGTTTCAGTAGCGAACTACGAGCAGTACTTC. Translating gives CAWSVSVANYEQYF. The variable domain in full, completed from reference TRBV30 and TRBJ2-7, reads SQTIHQWPATLVQPVGSPLSLECTVEGTSNPNLYWYRQAAGRGLQLLFYSVGIGQISSEVPQNLSASRPQDRQFILSSKKLLLSDSGFYLCAWSVSVANYEQYFGPGTRLTVT.